The T cell receptor (beta chain) under discussion was sequenced for a study of blood T cell repertoires in COVID-19. Measured with immunoSEQ multiplex PCR; TCRdb has only the in-frame clones, and not every one. This table has about 490,000 clones, 80% to 90% appearing once. V trimming: 0 bases; J trimming: 6 bases; junction bases outside the gene matches: 8. CDR1 and CDR2 (germline): SGHRS, YFSETQ. CDR3 length equals 16 residues. The chain carries TRBV5-1 and TRBJ2-1; TRBD1 matches 8 bases. The sequencing sample was made of peripheral blood. This clonotype originated in a human donor in a cohort sampled during active COVID-19. The CDR3 is CASSLAGQGALNEQFF. In DNA, the CDR3 is TGCGCCAGCAGCTTGGCCGGGCAGGGGGCCCTCAATGAGCAGTTCTTC.